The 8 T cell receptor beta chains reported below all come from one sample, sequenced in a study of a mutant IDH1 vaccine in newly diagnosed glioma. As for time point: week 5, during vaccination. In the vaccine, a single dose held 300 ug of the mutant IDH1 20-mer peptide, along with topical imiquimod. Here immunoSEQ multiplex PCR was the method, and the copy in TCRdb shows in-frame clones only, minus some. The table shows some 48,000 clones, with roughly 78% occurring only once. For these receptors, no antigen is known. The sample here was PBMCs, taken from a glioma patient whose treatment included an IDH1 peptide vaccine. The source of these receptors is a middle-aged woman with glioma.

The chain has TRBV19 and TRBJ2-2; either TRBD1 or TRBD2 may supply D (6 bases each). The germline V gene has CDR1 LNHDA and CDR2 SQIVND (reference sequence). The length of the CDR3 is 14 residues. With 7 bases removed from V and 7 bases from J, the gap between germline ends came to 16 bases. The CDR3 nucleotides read TGTGCCAGTAATAAGGGGGGTTTTGGCGGGGAGCTGTTTTTT. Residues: CASNKGGFGGELFF. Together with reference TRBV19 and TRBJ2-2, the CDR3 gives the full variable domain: DGGITQSPKYLFRKEGQNVTLSCEQNLNHDAMYWYRQDPGQGLRLIYYSQIVNDFQKGDIAEGYSVSREKKESFPLTVTSAQKNPTAFYLCASNKGGFGGELFFGEGSRLTVL.

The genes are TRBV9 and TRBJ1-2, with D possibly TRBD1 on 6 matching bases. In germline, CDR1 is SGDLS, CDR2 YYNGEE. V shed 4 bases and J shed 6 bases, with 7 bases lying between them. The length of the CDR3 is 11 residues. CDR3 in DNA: TGTGCCAGCAGCCCAGGGGATGGCTACACCTTC. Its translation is CASSPGDGYTF. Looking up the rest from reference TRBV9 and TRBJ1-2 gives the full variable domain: DSGVTQTPKHLITATGQRVTLRCSPRSGDLSVYWYQQSLDQGLQFLIQYYNGEERAKGNILERFSAQQFPDLHSELNLSSLELGDSALYFCASSPGDGYTFGSGTRLTVV.

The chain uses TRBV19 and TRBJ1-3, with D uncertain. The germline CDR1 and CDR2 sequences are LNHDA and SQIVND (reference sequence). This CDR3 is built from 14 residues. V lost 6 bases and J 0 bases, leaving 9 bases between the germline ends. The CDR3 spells CASRGQASGNTIYF. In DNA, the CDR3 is TGTGCCAGTAGAGGGCAGGCCTCTGGAAACACCATATATTTT.

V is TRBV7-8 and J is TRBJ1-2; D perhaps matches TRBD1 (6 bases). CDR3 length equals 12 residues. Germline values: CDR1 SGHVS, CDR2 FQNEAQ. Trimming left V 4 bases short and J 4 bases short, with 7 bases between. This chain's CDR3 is CASSSTGYGYTF. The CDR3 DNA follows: TGTGCCAGCAGCTCGACAGGCTATGGCTACACCTTC.

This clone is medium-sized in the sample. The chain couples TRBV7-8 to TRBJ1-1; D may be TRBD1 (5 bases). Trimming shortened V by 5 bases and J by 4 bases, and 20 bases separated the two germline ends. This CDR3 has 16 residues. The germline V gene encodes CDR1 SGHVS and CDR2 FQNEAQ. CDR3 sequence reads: CASSQRPQGRITEAFF. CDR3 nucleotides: TGTGCCAGCAGCCAGCGCCCCCAGGGTAGGATCACTGAAGCTTTCTTT.

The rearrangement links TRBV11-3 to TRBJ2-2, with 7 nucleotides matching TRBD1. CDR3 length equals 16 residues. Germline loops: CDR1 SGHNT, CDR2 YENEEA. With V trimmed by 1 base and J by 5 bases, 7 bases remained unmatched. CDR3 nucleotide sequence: TGTGCCAGCAGCTTAGGGGGACAGAGCCCAACCGGGGAGCTGTTTTTT. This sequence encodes CASSLGGQSPTGELFF.

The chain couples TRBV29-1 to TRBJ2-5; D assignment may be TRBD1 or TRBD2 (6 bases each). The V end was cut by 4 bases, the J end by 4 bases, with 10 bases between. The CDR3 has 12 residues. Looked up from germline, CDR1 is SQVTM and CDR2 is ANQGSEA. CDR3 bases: TGCAGCGTTGCTCCGGGGGCAGAGACCCAGTACTTC. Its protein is CSVAPGAETQYF.

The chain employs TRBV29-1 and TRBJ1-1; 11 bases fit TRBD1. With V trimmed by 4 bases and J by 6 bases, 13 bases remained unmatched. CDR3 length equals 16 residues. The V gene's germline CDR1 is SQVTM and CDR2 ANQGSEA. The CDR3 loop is CSVAGGQGAIKAEAFF. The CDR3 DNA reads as TGCAGCGTTGCAGGAGGACAGGGGGCAATTAAAGCTGAAGCTTTCTTT.